These 24 T cell receptor beta chains were all obtained from the same sample, sequenced in a study of blood T cell repertoires in COVID-19. TCRdb keeps only in-frame clones here, not all; method: immunoSEQ multiplex PCR. The sample holds over 250,000 clones, more than 70% seen once. The sample consisted of peripheral blood. The receptors come from a woman aged 45-59 years with acute or convalescent COVID-19.

The J gene is TRBJ1-5, the V gene TRBV18; the D gene is possibly TRBD1 (5 bases). CDR1 and CDR2 from the germline V gene are KGHSH and LQKENI. The V end was cut by 5 bases, the J end by 4 bases, with 9 bases between. CDR3 length: 13 amino acids. The CDR3 here is CASSEQGNQPQHF. The CDR3 DNA is TGTGCCAGCTCAGAGCAGGGAAATCAGCCCCAGCATTTT.

This clone was picked up one time. The chain has TRBV24-1 and TRBJ1-2, with 12 bases fitting TRBD1. The ends lost 9 bases at V and 0 bases at J; junction bases unmatched: 4. Per germline, CDR1 KGHDR and CDR2 SFDVKD. The CDR3 totals 15 residues. CDR3 DNA: TGTGCCACCTCGGGACAGGGGGCTTCTAACTATGGCTACACCTTC. Encoded protein: CATSGQGASNYGYTF.

The chain's CDR3 is CATSSQPGSNEQYF. CDR3 DNA: TGTGCCACCTCATCGCAGCCGGGATCTAACGAGCAGTACTTC. This chain joins TRBV6-5 and TRBJ2-7, with D maybe TRBD2 (5 bases). The CDR3 consists of 14 residues. V dropped 10 bases and J dropped 5 bases, with 21 bases sitting between them. The germline V gene has CDR1 MNHEY and CDR2 SVGAGI.

The V call is TRBV7-2, the J call TRBJ1-2; 9 nucleotides line up with TRBD1. After removal of 4 bases from V and 8 bases from J, the junction contained 5 bases not matched to a gene. The CDR3 has 13 amino acids. The germline CDR1 and CDR2 sequences are SGHTA and FQGNSA. This CDR3 is CASSSGTGMGYTF. CDR3 DNA sequence: TGTGCCAGCAGCTCCGGGACAGGGATGGGCTACACCTTC.

The genes are TRBV11-3 and TRBJ2-2; D possibly corresponds to TRBD2 (7 bases). Germline CDR1 SGHNT, CDR2 YENEEA. The V gene lost 5 bases and the J gene lost 5 bases, with 12 bases spanning the gap. The CDR3 covers 14 residues. The chain's CDR3 is CASSVGGGTGELFF. CDR3 sequence (DNA): TGTGCCAGCAGCGTAGGGGGAGGGACCGGGGAGCTGTTTTTT. Full variable domain (remainder filled in from reference TRBV11-3 and TRBJ2-2): EAGVVQSPRYKIIEKKQPVAFWCNPISGHNTLYWYLQNLGQGPELLIRYENEEAVDDSQLPKDRFSAERLKGVDSTLKIQPAELGDSAVYLCASSVGGGTGELFFGEGSRLTVL.

The J gene is TRBJ1-4, the V gene TRBV4-1, with D unresolved. V was shortened by 3 bases and J by 0 bases, with 14 bases between the two germline ends. This CDR3 is 17 amino acids long. Germline CDR1 reads MGHRA; CDR2 reads YSYEKL. CDR3 in amino acids: CASSQTRLSATNEKLFF. The CDR3 nucleotides read TGCGCCAGCAGCCAGACGCGCTTGAGCGCAACTAATGAAAAACTGTTTTTT.

The rearrangement links TRBV28 to TRBJ2-2; TRBD1 matches 8 bases. The CDR3 loop spans 15 amino acids. V lost 7 bases and J lost 4; bases outside the gene matches: 8. From germline, CDR1 is MDHEN and CDR2 SYDVKM. In nucleotides, the CDR3 is TGTGCCAGCAAGAGCCAGGGGGCTGGCACCGGGGAGCTGTTTTTT. Its protein product is CASKSQGAGTGELFF.

The gene calls are TRBV9 and TRBJ2-7; D possibly corresponds to TRBD2 (6 bases). V lost 4 bases and J lost 0, with 17 bases in between. The CDR3 covers 16 residues. From germline, CDR1 is SGDLS and CDR2 YYNGEE. The DNA for the CDR3 is TGTGCCAGCAGCCCGCGGATAGCGGACTCCTCCTACGAGCAGTACTTC. The encoded protein is CASSPRIADSSYEQYF.

This clone has a handful of counts. V and J are TRBV28 and TRBJ1-6, with D perhaps matching TRBD1 (5 bases). The V and J ends lost 6 bases and 5 bases respectively, with 20 bases between them. Germline CDR1 and CDR2: MDHEN and SYDVKM. The CDR3 has 17 amino acids. The CDR3 loop reads CASSLRGGVINNSPLHF. The DNA for the CDR3 is TGTGCCAGCAGCCTTAGGGGAGGGGTGATCAATAATTCACCCCTCCACTTT. The full variable domain, rest sourced from reference TRBV28 and TRBJ1-6, is DVKVTQSSRYLVKRTGEKVFLECVQDMDHENMFWYRQDPGLGLRLIYFSYDVKMKEKGDIPEGYSVSREKKERFSLILESASTNQTSMYLCASSLRGGVINNSPLHFGNGTRLTVT.

This chain uses TRBV28 with TRBJ1-2, with 9 bases aligning to TRBD1. CDR1 MDHEN and CDR2 SYDVKM come from the germline V gene. The trim removed 5 bases at V and 2 bases at J, leaving 3 bases unmatched. This CDR3 has 14 residues. In nucleotides, the CDR3 is TGTGCCAGCAGTAGGACAGGGGCGAACTATGGCTACACCTTC. Protein: CASSRTGANYGYTF.

The rearrangement uses TRBV2 and TRBJ1-2; TRBD1 matches at 12 bases. The CDR3 runs 15 residues. The V and J ends lost 6 bases and 7 bases, in that order; junction bases with no gene match: 9. CDR1 is SNHLY, CDR2 FYNNEI, per germline. CDR3 loop: CASRERDRGPGGYTF. CDR3 bases: TGTGCCAGCAGGGAACGGGACAGGGGGCCGGGTGGCTACACCTTC.

This chain uses TRBV4-3 with TRBJ1-1; D possibly corresponds to TRBD1 (5 bases). V lost 1 base and J 1 base, leaving 13 bases between the germline ends. This CDR3 region has 16 residues. Germline V lookup: CDR1 LGHNA, CDR2 YSLEER. The CDR3 DNA reads as TGCGCCAGCAGCCAAGGGGCGGGACCCTGGAACACTGAAGCTTTCTTT. Translation: CASSQGAGPWNTEAFF.

The genes are TRBV5-1 and TRBJ2-3; 13 bases agree with TRBD2. CDR1 and CDR2 (germline): SGHRS, YFSETQ. The CDR3 extends over 16 amino acids. Germline trimming cut 5 bases from V and 2 bases from J; bases unmatched to any gene: 5. The CDR3 DNA reads TGCGCCAGCAGGGCGGGACTAGCGGGGTACACAGATACGCAGTATTTT. Its translation is CASRAGLAGYTDTQYF. Looking up the rest from reference TRBV5-1 and TRBJ2-3 gives the full variable domain: KAGVTQTPRYLIKTRGQQVTLSCSPISGHRSVSWYQQTPGQGLQFLFEYFSETQRNKGNFPGRFSGRQFSNSRSEMNVSTLELGDSALYLCASRAGLAGYTDTQYFGPGTRLTVL.

The chain uses TRBV27 and TRBJ2-2; weak D call: TRBD2 (5 bases). The CDR3 covers 14 residues. V was cut by 5 bases and J by 6 bases, with 13 bases left in between. CDR1 is MNHEY and CDR2 is SMNVEV in the germline V gene (reference sequence). The chain's CDR3 is CASSPRLRSGELFF. DNA of the CDR3: TGTGCCAGCAGTCCCCGACTACGTTCCGGGGAGCTGTTTTTT.

The rearrangement joins TRBV30 to TRBJ2-7, with TRBD1 as a possible D gene (6 bases). Trimming removed 2 bases from V and 0 bases from J, with 8 bases in between. Germline CDR1 GTSNPN, CDR2 SVGIG (reference sequence). The CDR3 extends over 13 amino acids. CDR3 in DNA: TGTGCCTGGAGTAGGGACAACTCCTACGAGCAGTACTTC. Its protein is CAWSRDNSYEQYF. Full variable domain (remainder filled in from reference TRBV30 and TRBJ2-7): SQTIHQWPATLVQPVGSPLSLECTVEGTSNPNLYWYRQAAGRGLQLLFYSVGIGQISSEVPQNLSASRPQDRQFILSSKKLLLSDSGFYLCAWSRDNSYEQYFGPGTRLTVT.

The chain is built from TRBV7-3 and TRBJ2-7; TRBD2 matches at 7 bases. Germline CDR1 reads SGHTA; CDR2 reads FQGTGA. The ends lost 2 bases at V and 3 bases at J; junction bases unmatched: 1. The CDR3 has 13 amino acids. This CDR3 is CASSLWTSYEQYF. CDR3 DNA: TGTGCCAGCAGCTTATGGACTAGCTACGAGCAGTACTTC.

The V call is TRBV7-3, the J call TRBJ1-2; 7 bases align to TRBD1. Germline CDR1 is SGHTA and CDR2 is FQGTGA. V lost 0 bases to trimming and J lost 8 bases; unmatched junction nucleotides: 9. This CDR3 has 15 residues. DNA of the CDR3: TGTGCCAGCAGCTTAACGAAGGAGGGGGCATACGGCTACACCTTC. Protein: CASSLTKEGAYGYTF.

The rearrangement joins TRBV5-1 to TRBJ2-1, with 9 bases that match TRBD1. Per the germline V gene, CDR1 is SGHRS and CDR2 is YFSETQ. This CDR3 region has 15 residues. V was pared by 0 bases and J by 6 bases, with 4 bases of the junction left unmatched. The CDR3 bases are TGCGCCAGCAGCTTGGCGGGACAGGGACCCAATGAGCAGTTCTTC. It yields the protein CASSLAGQGPNEQFF. The full variable domain, its missing parts supplied by reference TRBV5-1 and TRBJ2-1, is KAGVTQTPRYLIKTRGQQVTLSCSPISGHRSVSWYQQTPGQGLQFLFEYFSETQRNKGNFPGRFSGRQFSNSRSEMNVSTLELGDSALYLCASSLAGQGPNEQFFGPGTRLTVL.

The rearrangement links TRBV6-5 to TRBJ1-4, with D possibly matching TRBD1 (5 bases). The V and J ends lost 8 bases and 7 bases respectively, with 17 bases between them. The germline CDR1 and CDR2 sequences are MNHEY and SVGAGI. CDR3 size: 14 residues. The CDR3 region is CASDSSGPTEKLFF. The CDR3 DNA follows: TGTGCCAGCGACAGTTCTGGACCGACTGAAAAACTGTTTTTT.

The chain recombines TRBV18 with TRBJ1-2; the D gene is possibly TRBD1 (6 bases). This CDR3 has 17 residues. Trimming removed 3 bases at V and 4 bases at J, with 21 bases between. CDR1 and CDR2 from the germline V gene are KGHSH and LQKENI. Written as DNA, the CDR3 is TGTGCCAGCTCACCCGTACAGGGACCCACCTTCCTCTATGGCTACACCTTC. Translating gives CASSPVQGPTFLYGYTF.

V is TRBV28 and J is TRBJ1-5, with D possibly being TRBD1 (5 bases). The germline V gene has CDR1 MDHEN and CDR2 SYDVKM. The CDR3 sequence is 15 residues long. V gave up 7 bases and J gave up 3 bases, with 16 bases separating them. This CDR3 is CASTFASGFNQPQHF. DNA for the CDR3: TGTGCCAGCACCTTCGCCTCAGGGTTCAATCAGCCCCAGCATTTT.

The chain uses TRBV7-9 and TRBJ2-1; TRBD2 aligns across 13 bases. CDR1 and CDR2 from the germline V gene are SEHNR and FQNEAQ (reference sequence). The ends lost 8 bases at V and 1 base at J; junction bases unmatched: 5. The CDR3 is made up of 16 amino acids. CDR3 nucleotide sequence: TGTGCCAGCGGGACTAGCGGGGCCCGTTCCTACAATGAGCAGTTCTTC. Protein product: CASGTSGARSYNEQFF.

The rearrangement joins TRBV6-6 to TRBJ1-3; tentatively, D is TRBD1 (6 bases). Per the germline V gene, CDR1 is MNHNY and CDR2 is SVGAGI (reference sequence). V lost 4 bases and J lost 4, with 14 bases in between. There are 15 residues in the CDR3. In DNA, the CDR3 is TGTGCCAGCAGTTCGCGGAAAGACAGGGGAAACACCATATATTTT. It yields the protein CASSSRKDRGNTIYF.

The chain has TRBV4-1 and TRBJ1-4; D gene uncertain. The CDR3 runs 18 residues. Germline-derived CDR1 and CDR2 are MGHRA and YSYEKL. Trimming removed 0 bases at V and 0 bases at J, with 14 bases between. This chain's CDR3 is CASSQESRRVATNEKLFF. The CDR3 DNA reads as TGCGCCAGCAGCCAAGAATCAAGGAGGGTGGCAACTAATGAAAAACTGTTTTTT.